This TCR beta chain was identified during a study of persistence of HIV-infected CD4 T cells. The libraries were made with immunoSEQ version 4 in survey mode. Sequencing used immunoSEQ multiplex PCR; TCRdb keeps in-frame clones, though not all of them. The top ten hold 6.9% of the sample, which has fewer than 15,000 clones, about three fifths seen once. Whole-study findings and limits: TCR analyses could not target the rare provirus-carrying CMV-responding cells.

The stimulus was an HIV-1 Gag 15-mer peptide pool, 1 ug/peptide/mL. Responding CD4+ T cells were sorted by upregulation of both CD40 ligand and CD69. A note on this clone: The antigen is undetermined.

Trimming pared 5 bases from V and 4 bases from J, leaving 14 bases between. The germline gives CDR1 MGHRA, CDR2 YSYEKL. This CDR3 comprises 15 residues. V gene TRBV4-1 combines with J gene TRBJ1-4, with D possibly matching TRBD1 (5 bases). This material consisted of CD4+ T cells sorted from PBMCs after roughly 19-hour stimulation, taken from a patient who received antiretroviral therapy. The source is an adult man with HIV who was CMV-seropositive. In DNA, the CDR3 is TGCGCCAGCAGCTCAGAGACGGGGGGTAATGAAAAACTGTTTTTT. Encoded protein: CASSSETGGNEKLFF.